The 20 T cell receptor beta chains in this list originate from one sample, sequenced in a study of cytomegalovirus exposure and HLA in healthy donors (dated by TCRdb to 2015 to 2018). Library preparation employed the immunoSEQ multiplex PCR assay. A mixture of 60 forward primers for TCR Vbeta segments and 13 reverse primers for TCR Jbeta segments was used in the multiplex PCR. TCRdb retrieved this table from immuneACCESS and kept in-frame rearrangements only. Not all clones are present; in checked studies, unresolved V genes account for under half, and no reason is known for the remainder. This sample lists 220,000 or so clones; more than 75% were detected once. The ten largest clonotypes hold about 2.5% of the sample. Sequencing was done on a sample of PBMCs. The receptors come from a woman between 40 and 50 years old in good health and CMV-seronegative.

This chain links TRBV30 with TRBJ1-2; TRBD1 matches 9 bases. CDR1 and CDR2 (germline): GTSNPN, SVGIG (reference sequence). This CDR3 region has 12 residues. After removal of 4 bases from V and 8 bases from J, the junction contained 5 bases not matched to a gene. CDR3 coding DNA: TGTGCCTGGACCCGGGACAGGGCGGGCTACACCTTC. Translation gives CAWTRDRAGYTF.

The chain couples TRBV7-9 to TRBJ2-3, with D tentatively TRBD1 (6 bases). Trimming shortened V by 4 bases and J by 8 bases, and 16 bases separated the two germline ends. Looked up from germline, CDR1 is SEHNR and CDR2 is FQNEAQ (reference sequence). This CDR3 contains 14 residues. CDR3 sequence reads: CASSSPGAVPTQYF. CDR3 in DNA: TGTGCCAGCAGCTCCCCAGGGGCGGTCCCTACGCAGTATTTT.

Points on this clone: Additional DNA sequences in this sample encode the identical CDR3. This sequence joins TRBV19 and TRBJ2-1; D call uncertain. Trimming pared 4 bases from V and 0 bases from J, leaving 4 bases between. The length of the CDR3 is 13 residues. Germline CDR1 is LNHDA and CDR2 is SQIVND (reference sequence). The CDR3 coding sequence is TGTGCCAGTAGTAGCGGCTCCTACAATGAGCAGTTCTTC. Translated: CASSSGSYNEQFF.

This clone was detected only a few times. J is TRBJ2-2 and V is TRBV7-8; 12 bases agree with TRBD2. V gave up 3 bases and J gave up 4 bases; unmatched junction bases: 3. This CDR3 is 16 amino acids long. Germline V lookup: CDR1 SGHVS, CDR2 FQNEAQ. CDR3 DNA sequence: TGTGCCAGCAGCTTCTCTAGCGGGAGGGCCACCGGGGAGCTGTTTTTT. It encodes CASSFSSGRATGELFF.

The gene calls are TRBV15 and TRBJ2-7; a possible D gene is TRBD1 (5 bases). V gave up 8 bases and J gave up 5 bases, with 16 bases separating them. Germline V gives CDR1 LNHNV, CDR2 YYDKDF (reference sequence). CDR3 length equals 13 residues. The CDR3 DNA reads TGTGCCACCGGTCAGGGTTGGGATAACGAGCAGTACTTC. It encodes CATGQGWDNEQYF.

V and J are TRBV7-8 and TRBJ2-3; 10 bases are a match to TRBD2. V was pared by 4 bases and J by 6 bases, with 10 bases of the junction left unmatched. Looked up from germline, CDR1 is SGHVS and CDR2 is FQNEAQ. The CDR3 consists of 16 residues. CDR3 protein: CASSSQSSGRGDTQYF. The CDR3 DNA reads as TGTGCCAGCAGCTCTCAGTCCAGCGGGAGGGGGGATACGCAGTATTTT.

This chain joins TRBV15 and TRBJ2-4, with 13 bases identical to TRBD2. The CDR3 is made up of 18 amino acids. Trimming took 3 bases from V and 0 from J; bases not matched to a gene: 5. In germline, CDR1 is LNHNV, CDR2 YYDKDF (reference sequence). The CDR3 DNA sequence: TGTGCCACCAGCAGTGGACTAGCGGGAGTAAGAGCCAAAAACATTCAGTACTTC. This gives the protein CATSSGLAGVRAKNIQYF.

The rearrangement joins TRBV7-3 to TRBJ1-1, with 11 nucleotides matching TRBD1. This CDR3 has 14 amino acids. Germline CDR1 SGHTA, CDR2 FQGTGA. Trimming took 5 bases from V and 7 from J; bases not matched to a gene: 6. In nucleotides, the CDR3 is TGTGCCAGCAGCACAGGACAGGGGGCCCGTGAAGCTTTCTTT. Protein product: CASSTGQGAREAFF.

The gene calls are TRBV28 and TRBJ1-1; a weak D match, TRBD1 (6 bases). The CDR3 spans 13 residues. CDR1 is MDHEN and CDR2 is SYDVKM in the germline V gene. The V end was cut by 7 bases, the J end by 11 bases, with 20 bases between. The CDR3 bases are TGTGCCAGCATCATGTCCGGGGGGCGCTTGGCTTTCTTT. Translating it yields CASIMSGGRLAFF.

In nucleotides, the CDR3 is TGTGCCAGCAGCCCGGGACTAGCGGGAGTCGGCGATACGCAGTATTTT. Protein: CASSPGLAGVGDTQYF. V usage is TRBV7-3 and J usage is TRBJ2-3; 14 bases are a match to TRBD2. CDR3 length equals 16 residues. Trimming took 5 bases from V and 6 from J; bases not matched to a gene: 7. The germline gives CDR1 SGHTA, CDR2 FQGTGA.

The V call is TRBV18, the J call TRBJ1-5; D is unresolved. Trimming shortened V by 4 bases and J by 7 bases, and 26 bases separated the two germline ends. This CDR3 has 18 amino acids. CDR1 and CDR2 from the germline V gene are KGHSH and LQKENI. The DNA for the CDR3 is TGTGCCAGCTCACAAGGAACATGGACCGGGAGGGAAGAACAGCCCCAGCATTTT. As protein: CASSQGTWTGREEQPQHF.

This clone has just a few counts. The genes are TRBV11-2 and TRBJ2-7; 7 bases map to TRBD2. CDR1 SGHAT and CDR2 FQNNGV come from the germline V gene. The CDR3 loop spans 18 amino acids. V was pared by 5 bases and J by 0 bases, with 16 bases of the junction left unmatched. The CDR3 DNA is TGTGCCAGCAGCCCGTCTTCCAGAGCAGCGGGGATCTCCTACGAGCAGTACTTC. Residues: CASSPSSRAAGISYEQYF.

V and J are TRBV5-6 and TRBJ2-7; possible D gene TRBD1, 6 bases. Trimming removed 5 bases from V and 5 bases from J, with 20 bases in between. Germline values: CDR1 SGHDT, CDR2 YYEEEE. The CDR3 has 15 amino acids. CDR3 sequence: CASSYFQGSRDEQYF. For the CDR3, the DNA is TGTGCCAGCAGTTATTTCCAGGGGAGTCGAGACGAGCAGTACTTC.

The chain uses TRBV2 and TRBJ1-5; the D is unclear. The germline CDR1 and CDR2 sequences are SNHLY and FYNNEI. This CDR3 has 15 residues. V was shortened by 6 bases and J by 5 bases, with 17 bases between the two germline ends. In nucleotides, the CDR3 is TGTGCCAGCAGGGCGGGGAGGGAGTCGGATCAGCCCCAGCATTTT. Translation: CASRAGRESDQPQHF.

V gene TRBV7-6 combines with J gene TRBJ2-3, with 7 bases lining up with TRBD2. This CDR3 region has 14 residues. J gave up 4 bases and V 5 bases, and 6 bases lay outside the gene matches. Per the germline V gene, CDR1 is SGHVS and CDR2 is FNYEAQ. CDR3 DNA: TGTGCCAGCAGCCTGGGGACTATACCAGATACGCAGTATTTT. As protein: CASSLGTIPDTQYF.

Points on this clone: The identical CDR3 is also encoded by other nucleotide sequences in the sample. CDR3 DNA sequence: TGTGCCAGCAGCTTAGGCGGGGGCGAGCAGTACTTC. This translates into CASSLGGGEQYF. The genes are TRBV7-9 and TRBJ2-7; TRBD2 agrees at 7 bases. The V gene's germline CDR1 is SEHNR and CDR2 FQNEAQ (reference sequence). The CDR3 runs 12 residues. The V segment lost 1 base and the J segment 6 bases; nucleotides outside the gene matches: 0.

In its sample, this clone was seen a few times. This sequence joins TRBV7-2 and TRBJ2-5; the D is unclear. Germline loops: CDR1 SGHTA, CDR2 FQGNSA. V shed 5 bases and J shed 5 bases, with 6 bases lying between them. This CDR3 has 11 amino acids. Written as DNA, the CDR3 is TGTGCCAGCAGCCCCTCTGAGACCCAGTACTTC. Protein sequence: CASSPSETQYF. Full variable domain (rest looked up from reference TRBV7-2 and TRBJ2-5): GAGVSQSPSNKVTEKGKDVELRCDPISGHTALYWYRQSLGQGLEFLIYFQGNSAPDKSGLPSDRFSAERTGGSVSTLTIQRTQQEDSAVYLCASSPSETQYFGPGTRLLVL.

The chain joins TRBV18 to TRBJ2-7, with 8 bases lining up with TRBD1. J was trimmed by 3 bases and V by 5 bases; bases with no gene match: 6. The V gene's germline CDR1 is KGHSH and CDR2 LQKENI. The CDR3 runs to 14 residues. The CDR3 DNA reads TGTGCCAGCTCATTCGGACAGGGAGGCTACGAGCAGTACTTC. It specifies CASSFGQGGYEQYF.

In this sample, this clone turned up once. V usage is TRBV11-2 and J usage is TRBJ2-1; no clear D. Trimming took 0 bases from V and 12 from J, leaving 9 bases between them. CDR1 is SGHAT, CDR2 FQNNGV, per germline. The CDR3 totals 12 residues. CDR3 bases: TGTGCCAGCAGCTTAGAACGAGAAAGGCAGTTCTTC. Translation gives CASSLERERQFF.

In this sample, this clone turned up once. V is TRBV5-8 and J is TRBJ1-1; D gene unclear. Trimming removed 1 base from V and 1 base from J, with 11 bases in between. This CDR3 has 15 amino acids. Germline V lookup: CDR1 SGHTS, CDR2 YDEGEE. The CDR3 region is CASSLKAPRNTEAFF. The CDR3 DNA follows: TGTGCCAGCAGCTTGAAAGCCCCTAGGAACACTGAAGCTTTCTTT.